The subject of this entry is one T cell receptor (beta chain). Its target is not known. Pools of viral peptides were used by the ViraFEST assay to expand antigen-specific CD4+ T cells ahead of sequencing. When nine to ten days of culture had elapsed, CD4+ T cells were isolated. Convalescent patients had PCR-confirmed SARS-CoV-2 infection between March and December 2020. CDR1 is SGHKS and CDR2 is YYEKEE in the germline V gene (reference sequence). The length of the CDR3 is 15 residues. V lost 4 bases to trimming and J lost 8 bases; unmatched junction nucleotides: 10. These data are taken from a study of vaccination effects on CD4 cells after COVID-19. The table came from immunoSEQ multiplex PCR; TCRdb's copy has only in-frame clones and leaves some out. In the table there are fewer than 60,000 clones, under 80% of which are singletons.

The chain combines TRBV5-5 with TRBJ1-2; 11 positions match TRBD1. Material: CD4+ T cells from PBMCs cultured with HIV peptides, obtained before COVID-19 vaccination. The subset was: HIV-1 Nef peptide pool negative control/reference culture. This receptor was identified in a human donor who had a prior SARS-CoV-2 infection. The CDR3 nucleotides are TGTGCCAGCAGCCCGGGCCGGACAGGGGGCTTCGGCTACACCTTC. It is translated as CASSPGRTGGFGYTF.